The following is a T cell receptor beta chain sequence with its context. Authors' data handling: For nucleated cells, counts were estimated from reference gene primer amplification. Measured with immunoSEQ multiplex PCR; TCRdb has only the in-frame clones, and not every one. V and J calls and clone size come straight from that table; D and trimming were deduced from the DNA. The sample shows 180,000 or so clones, 70% to 85% of them seen only once. This entry belongs to a study of blood T cell repertoires in COVID-19. About the study: Both acute and convalescent COVID-19 samples were obtained from the United States, Italy and Spain.

Germline values: CDR1 MNHNS, CDR2 SASEGT. The CDR3 extends over 16 amino acids. V lost 1 base and J 6 bases, leaving 15 bases between the germline ends. This chain uses TRBV6-1 with TRBJ2-2; perhaps TRBD1 as D (5 bases). This receptor was obtained from a man in his fifties or sixties who had recovered from COVID-19. Sequenced material: peripheral blood. CDR3 sequence (DNA): TGTGCCAGCAGTGAAGAAGACGTCATGGGGCCCGGGGAGCTGTTTTTT. It codes for CASSEEDVMGPGELFF.